This passage covers 22 T cell receptor beta chains from one sample sequenced in a study of blood T cell repertoires in COVID-19. TCRdb's table, derived via immunoSEQ multiplex PCR, lists solely in-frame clones and lacks some. Among roughly 100,000 clones, around 84% were seen once, and the ten largest hold approximately 12%. The source material was peripheral blood. The source of these receptors is a human donor in a cohort sampled during active COVID-19.

The rearrangement joins TRBV27 to TRBJ1-2, with D possibly matching TRBD1 (6 bases). CDR3 size: 16 residues. V lost 6 bases to trimming and J lost 7 bases, with 24 bases between them. CDR1 is MNHEY and CDR2 is SMNVEV in the germline V gene (reference sequence). CDR3 amino acids: CASSQTWIGGQGGYTF. The CDR3 DNA sequence: TGTGCCAGCAGCCAGACGTGGATCGGGGGGCAGGGTGGCTACACCTTC.

This chain joins TRBV28 and TRBJ2-6; unclear D gene. Trimming removed 8 bases at V and 0 bases at J, with 8 bases between. The CDR3 runs 14 residues. Germline loops: CDR1 MDHEN, CDR2 SYDVKM. DNA for the CDR3: TGTGCCAGCGGGCTTCGCTCTGGGGCCAACGTCCTGACTTTC. It is translated as CASGLRSGANVLTF. Drawing the rest from reference TRBV28 and TRBJ2-6, the complete variable domain is DVKVTQSSRYLVKRTGEKVFLECVQDMDHENMFWYRQDPGLGLRLIYFSYDVKMKEKGDIPEGYSVSREKKERFSLILESASTNQTSMYLCASGLRSGANVLTFGAGSRLTVL.

This sequence joins TRBV7-8 and TRBJ2-7; D is undetermined. Trimming cost V 1 base and J 2 bases, with 9 bases left between them. CDR3 length: 14 amino acids. Per the germline V gene, CDR1 is SGHVS and CDR2 is FQNEAQ. The CDR3 sequence is CASSLGLTAYEQYF. The CDR3 DNA is TGTGCCAGCAGCTTAGGACTGACGGCCTACGAGCAGTACTTC.

The DNA for the CDR3 is TGTGCCAGTAGTATACCGCAGGGATTGGACGGGGAGCTGTTTTTT. Protein sequence: CASSIPQGLDGELFF. The chain links TRBV19 to TRBJ2-2, with D perhaps TRBD1 (5 bases). The V end lost 2 bases, the J end lost 7 bases, and 14 bases lay between the germline ends. CDR1 is LNHDA, CDR2 SQIVND, per germline (reference sequence). CDR3 size: 15 residues.

The chain links TRBV5-4 to TRBJ2-7; D might be TRBD2 (6 bases). Germline V CDR1 and CDR2: SGHNT, YYREEE (reference sequence). Trimming removed 1 base from V and 0 bases from J, with 14 bases in between. CDR3 length equals 16 residues. CDR3: CASSLSGGRNSYEQYF. CDR3 coding DNA: TGTGCCAGCAGCTTGTCCGGGGGACGAAACTCCTACGAGCAGTACTTC.

The count of this clone is one. The chain uses TRBV24-1 and TRBJ1-1, with unresolved D. Germline V CDR1 and CDR2: KGHDR, SFDVKD. The CDR3 contains 16 residues. Between the trimmed V and J ends, which lost 2 bases and 0 bases, there was a span of 12 bases. CDR3: CATSDCLILMNTEAFF. As DNA, the CDR3 is TGTGCCACCAGTGATTGCCTGATACTAATGAACACTGAAGCTTTCTTT.

The V call is TRBV2, the J call TRBJ1-2; D remains unclear. The germline V gene has CDR1 SNHLY and CDR2 FYNNEI. Trimming stripped 7 bases from V and 5 bases from J, with 11 bases between. The CDR3 contains 12 residues. The CDR3 sequence is CASTPGGYGYTF. In DNA, the CDR3 is TGTGCCAGCACCCCGGGAGGGTATGGCTACACCTTC.

The chain recombines TRBV27 with TRBJ1-6; TRBD1 matches 9 bases. This CDR3 is 21 amino acids long. Germline V lookup: CDR1 MNHEY, CDR2 SMNVEV (reference sequence). Unmatched junction bases numbered 17, after V lost 5 bases and J lost 0 bases. This chain's CDR3 is CASSPHPFRGQGSSYNSPLHF. CDR3 DNA sequence: TGTGCCAGCAGTCCCCACCCTTTCCGAGGACAGGGGAGCTCCTATAATTCACCCCTCCACTTT.

The chain recombines TRBV9 with TRBJ2-5; D is unresolved. Trimming cost V 6 bases and J 5 bases, with 14 bases left between them. The CDR3 consists of 13 residues. Germline CDR1 is SGDLS and CDR2 is YYNGEE. The CDR3 spells CASNQGAAETQYF. CDR3 sequence (DNA): TGTGCCAGCAACCAAGGTGCGGCGGAGACCCAGTACTTC.

The chain links TRBV19 to TRBJ1-1, with 7 nucleotides matching TRBD1. Looked up from germline, CDR1 is LNHDA and CDR2 is SQIVND (reference sequence). The length of the CDR3 is 13 residues. The V segment lost 4 bases and the J segment 7 bases; nucleotides outside the gene matches: 6. The CDR3 coding sequence is TGTGCCAGTAGTAGGACCAGGGACAGTGAAGCTTTCTTT. Its protein is CASSRTRDSEAFF. The whole variable domain, filled in from reference TRBV19 and TRBJ1-1, reads DGGITQSPKYLFRKEGQNVTLSCEQNLNHDAMYWYRQDPGQGLRLIYYSQIVNDFQKGDIAEGYSVSREKKESFPLTVTSAQKNPTAFYLCASSRTRDSEAFFGQGTRLTVV.

The rearrangement links TRBV10-3 to TRBJ2-5, with TRBD2 as a possible D gene (5 bases). Trimming cost V 4 bases and J 3 bases, with 9 bases left between them. The CDR3 is 13 residues long. Germline lookup yields CDR1 ENHRY and CDR2 SYGVKD. The CDR3 DNA sequence: TGTGCCATCAGTGGAGGGTTTGAAGAGACCCAGTACTTC. As protein: CAISGGFEETQYF.

The V and J genes are TRBV5-5 and TRBJ1-3; a possible D gene is TRBD1 (6 bases). From germline, CDR1 is SGHKS and CDR2 YYEKEE (reference sequence). This CDR3 contains 19 residues. V was pared by 3 bases and J by 4 bases, with 26 bases between. CDR3 region: CASSSTTPRGRGVGNTIYF. CDR3 coding DNA: TGTGCCAGCAGCTCTACAACGCCAAGGGGCAGGGGTGTGGGAAACACCATATATTTT.

The gene calls are TRBV6-5 and TRBJ1-1; TRBD1 might be the D (5 bases). This CDR3 contains 15 residues. The V end was cut by 6 bases, the J end by 3 bases, with 17 bases between. Germline V lookup: CDR1 MNHEY, CDR2 SVGAGI. The CDR3 DNA follows: TGTGCCAGCAGACGAGCGGGCGGAGGGGACACTGAAGCTTTCTTT. It codes for CASRRAGGGDTEAFF.

The rearrangement uses TRBV19 and TRBJ2-1, with 11 nucleotides matching TRBD2. The germline CDR1 and CDR2 sequences are LNHDA and SQIVND (reference sequence). Unmatched junction bases numbered 6, after V lost 5 bases and J lost 0 bases. The CDR3 is 17 residues long. Here the CDR3 reads CASSPNGLAGSYNEQFF. The CDR3 nucleotides read TGTGCCAGTAGTCCTAACGGACTAGCGGGCTCCTACAATGAGCAGTTCTTC. Full variable domain (rest looked up from reference TRBV19 and TRBJ2-1): DGGITQSPKYLFRKEGQNVTLSCEQNLNHDAMYWYRQDPGQGLRLIYYSQIVNDFQKGDIAEGYSVSREKKESFPLTVTSAQKNPTAFYLCASSPNGLAGSYNEQFFGPGTRLTVL.

The chain has TRBV29-1 and TRBJ2-5; D might be TRBD1 (6 bases). Between the trimmed V and J ends, which lost 5 bases and 5 bases, there was a span of 18 bases. CDR1 is SQVTM, CDR2 ANQGSEA, per germline. The CDR3 covers 14 residues. The CDR3 protein is CSVRATGFGETQYF. CDR3 sequence (DNA): TGCAGCGTTCGTGCCACAGGGTTTGGGGAGACCCAGTACTTC.

The rearrangement uses TRBV3-1 (or the pseudogene TRBV3-2) and TRBJ2-1; 8 bases fit TRBD2. In germline, CDR1 is LGHDT, CDR2 YNNKEL (reference sequence). Trimming took 4 bases from V and 0 from J; bases not matched to a gene: 8. This CDR3 spans 17 amino acids. CDR3: CASSPGLAENSYNEQFF. The DNA for the CDR3 is TGTGCCAGCAGCCCTGGACTAGCAGAGAACTCCTACAATGAGCAGTTCTTC.

This clone was counted a single time. The chain carries TRBV5-1 and TRBJ1-3; 7 nucleotides agree with TRBD1. The germline CDR1 and CDR2 sequences are SGHRS and YFSETQ. Unmatched junction bases numbered 8, after V lost 4 bases and J lost 4 bases. This CDR3 has 15 residues. CDR3 protein: CASSLRTGGGNTIYF. The CDR3 nucleotides are TGCGCCAGCAGCCTGAGGACAGGAGGGGGAAACACCATATATTTT.

V is TRBV2 and J is TRBJ1-2; TRBD1 agrees at 7 bases. J lost 5 bases, V lost 5 bases, and 8 bases had no gene match. Germline loops: CDR1 SNHLY, CDR2 FYNNEI. The CDR3 consists of 14 residues. The CDR3: CASSLRDSRYGYTF. CDR3 DNA: TGTGCCAGCAGTTTACGGGACAGCAGATATGGCTACACCTTC.

The chain employs TRBV5-1 and TRBJ2-5, with TRBD2 identical over 10 bases. J lost 5 bases, V lost 2 bases, and 6 bases had no gene match. From germline, CDR1 is SGHRS and CDR2 YFSETQ. The CDR3 is 15 residues long. The CDR3 DNA sequence: TGCGCCAGCAGCTTACGACTAGCGGGCGCGGAGACCCAGTACTTC. Protein product: CASSLRLAGAETQYF.

The gene calls are TRBV5-1 and TRBJ1-1; D ambiguous. V was shortened by 2 bases and J by 3 bases, with 11 bases between the two germline ends. Germline assignment: CDR1 SGHRS and CDR2 YFSETQ. This CDR3 has 14 amino acids. The CDR3 reads CASSFRWGDTEAFF. CDR3 nucleotides: TGCGCCAGCAGCTTCCGTTGGGGAGACACTGAAGCTTTCTTT.

This chain links TRBV5-1 with TRBJ2-2, with D perhaps matching TRBD2 (7 bases). The CDR3 totals 15 residues. Trimming took off 3 bases at V and 2 bases at J, with 11 bases between the two ends. The germline CDR1 and CDR2 sequences are SGHRS and YFSETQ. CDR3 DNA: TGCGCCAGCAGCTCGCGGGGGCCTAACACCGGGGAGCTGTTTTTT. Its translation: CASSSRGPNTGELFF.

This sequence joins TRBV7-2 and TRBJ2-1; D possibly corresponds to TRBD1 (6 bases). Germline loops: CDR1 SGHTA, CDR2 FQGNSA. CDR3 length equals 15 residues. V was pared by 0 bases and J by 6 bases, with 12 bases between. CDR3 protein: CASSLAGGGANEQFF. CDR3 nucleotide sequence: TGTGCCAGCAGCTTAGCAGGGGGTGGGGCCAATGAGCAGTTCTTC. The full variable domain, in which reference TRBV7-2 and TRBJ2-1 provide the parts outside the CDR3, is GAGVSQSPSNKVTEKGKDVELRCDPISGHTALYWYRQSLGQGLEFLIYFQGNSAPDKSGLPSDRFSAERTGGSVSTLTIQRTQQEDSAVYLCASSLAGGGANEQFFGPGTRLTVL.